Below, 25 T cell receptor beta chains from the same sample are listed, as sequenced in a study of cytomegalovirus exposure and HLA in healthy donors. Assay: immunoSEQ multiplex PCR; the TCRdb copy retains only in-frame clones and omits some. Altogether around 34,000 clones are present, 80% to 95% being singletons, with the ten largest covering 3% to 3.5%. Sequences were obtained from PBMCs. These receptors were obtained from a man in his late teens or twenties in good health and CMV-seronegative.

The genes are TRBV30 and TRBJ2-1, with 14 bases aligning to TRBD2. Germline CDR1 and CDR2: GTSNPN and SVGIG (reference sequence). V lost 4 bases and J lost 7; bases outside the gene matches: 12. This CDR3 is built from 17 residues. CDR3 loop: CAWNRGLAGELWNEQFF. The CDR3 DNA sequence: TGTGCCTGGAATAGGGGACTAGCGGGAGAGCTTTGGAATGAGCAGTTCTTC.

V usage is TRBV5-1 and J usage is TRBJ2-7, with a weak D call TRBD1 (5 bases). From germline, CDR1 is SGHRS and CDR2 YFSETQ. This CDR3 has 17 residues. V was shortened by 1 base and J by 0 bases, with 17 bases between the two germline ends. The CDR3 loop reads CASSLNSGSASSYEQYF. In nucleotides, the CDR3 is TGCGCCAGCAGCTTGAACTCAGGGTCCGCCAGCTCCTACGAGCAGTACTTC.

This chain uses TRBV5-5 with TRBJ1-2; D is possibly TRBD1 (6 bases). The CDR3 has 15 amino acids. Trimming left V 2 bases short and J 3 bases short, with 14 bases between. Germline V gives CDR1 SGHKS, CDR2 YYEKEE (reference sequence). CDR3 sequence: CASSFYWTADYGYTF. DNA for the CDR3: TGTGCCAGCAGCTTCTATTGGACAGCCGACTATGGCTACACCTTC.

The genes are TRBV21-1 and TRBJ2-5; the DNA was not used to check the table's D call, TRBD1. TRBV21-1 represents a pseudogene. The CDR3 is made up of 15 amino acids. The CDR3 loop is CASSKVPGSGETQYF. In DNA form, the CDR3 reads TGTGCCAGCAGCAAAGTTCCGGGTTCAGGGGAGACCCAGTACTTC.

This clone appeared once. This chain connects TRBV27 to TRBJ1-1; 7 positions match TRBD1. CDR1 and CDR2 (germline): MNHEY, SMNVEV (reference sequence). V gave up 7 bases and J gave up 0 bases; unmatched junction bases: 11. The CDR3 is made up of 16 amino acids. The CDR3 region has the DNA TGTGCCAGCATCCACAGGGGTGGAGGGATGAACACTGAAGCTTTCTTT. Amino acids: CASIHRGGGMNTEAFF.

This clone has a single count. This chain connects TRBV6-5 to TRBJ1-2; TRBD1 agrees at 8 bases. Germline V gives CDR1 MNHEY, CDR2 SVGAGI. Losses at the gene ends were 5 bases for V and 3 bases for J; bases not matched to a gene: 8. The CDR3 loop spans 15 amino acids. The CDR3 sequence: CASSQRTGPDYGYTF. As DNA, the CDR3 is TGTGCCAGCAGTCAGCGGACAGGGCCGGACTATGGCTACACCTTC.

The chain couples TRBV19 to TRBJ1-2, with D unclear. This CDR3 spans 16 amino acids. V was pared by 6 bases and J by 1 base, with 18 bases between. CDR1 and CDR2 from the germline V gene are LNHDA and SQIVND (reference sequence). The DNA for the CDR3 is TGTGCCAGTAGACACAAAGGCGAGGTAGTTAACTATGGCTACACCTTC. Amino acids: CASRHKGEVVNYGYTF.

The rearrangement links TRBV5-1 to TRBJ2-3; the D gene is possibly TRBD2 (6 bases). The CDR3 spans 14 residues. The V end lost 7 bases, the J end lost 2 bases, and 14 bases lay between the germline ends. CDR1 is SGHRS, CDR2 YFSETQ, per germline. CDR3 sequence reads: CASQLATATDTQYF. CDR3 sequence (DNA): TGCGCCAGCCAACTAGCAACGGCCACAGATACGCAGTATTTT.

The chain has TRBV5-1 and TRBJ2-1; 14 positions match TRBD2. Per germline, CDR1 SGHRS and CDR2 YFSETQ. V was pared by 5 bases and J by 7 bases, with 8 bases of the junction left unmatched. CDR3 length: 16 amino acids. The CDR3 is CASRTGLAGGLNEQFF. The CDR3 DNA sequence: TGCGCCAGCAGGACCGGACTAGCGGGAGGATTAAATGAGCAGTTCTTC.

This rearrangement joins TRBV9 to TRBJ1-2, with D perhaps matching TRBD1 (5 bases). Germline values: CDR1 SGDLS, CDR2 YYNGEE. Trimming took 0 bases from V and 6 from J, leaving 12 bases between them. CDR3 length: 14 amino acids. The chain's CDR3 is CASSVVPGVDGYTF. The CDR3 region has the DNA TGTGCCAGCAGCGTAGTACCGGGGGTGGATGGCTACACCTTC. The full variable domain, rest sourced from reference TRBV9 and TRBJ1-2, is DSGVTQTPKHLITATGQRVTLRCSPRSGDLSVYWYQQSLDQGLQFLIQYYNGEERAKGNILERFSAQQFPDLHSELNLSSLELGDSALYFCASSVVPGVDGYTFGSGTRLTVV.

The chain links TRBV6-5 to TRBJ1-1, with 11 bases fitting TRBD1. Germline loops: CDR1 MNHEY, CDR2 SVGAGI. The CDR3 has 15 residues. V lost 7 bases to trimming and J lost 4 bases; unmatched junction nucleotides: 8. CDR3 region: CASKPGQGVVTEAFF. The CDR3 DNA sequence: TGTGCCAGCAAACCGGGACAGGGGGTAGTCACTGAAGCTTTCTTT.

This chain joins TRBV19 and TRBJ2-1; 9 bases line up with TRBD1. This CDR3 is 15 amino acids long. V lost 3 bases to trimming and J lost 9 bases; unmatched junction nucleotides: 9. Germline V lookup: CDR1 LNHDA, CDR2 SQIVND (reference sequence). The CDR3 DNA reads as TGTGCCAGTAGTATTATAACAGGGGGCAGGGGTGAGCAGTTCTTC. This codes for CASSIITGGRGEQFF.

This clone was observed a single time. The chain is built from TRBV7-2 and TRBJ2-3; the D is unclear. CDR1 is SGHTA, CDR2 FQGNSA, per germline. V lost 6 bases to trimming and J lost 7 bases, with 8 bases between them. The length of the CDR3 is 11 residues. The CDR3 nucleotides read TGTGCCAGCAGTTCCGGGTATACGCAGTATTTT. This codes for CASSSGYTQYF.

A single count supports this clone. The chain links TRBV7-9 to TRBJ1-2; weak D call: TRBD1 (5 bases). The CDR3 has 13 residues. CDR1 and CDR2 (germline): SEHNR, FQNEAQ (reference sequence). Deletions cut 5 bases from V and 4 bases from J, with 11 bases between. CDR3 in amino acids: CASSQGDSYGYTF. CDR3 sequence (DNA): TGTGCCAGCAGCCAAGGGGACTCCTATGGCTACACCTTC.

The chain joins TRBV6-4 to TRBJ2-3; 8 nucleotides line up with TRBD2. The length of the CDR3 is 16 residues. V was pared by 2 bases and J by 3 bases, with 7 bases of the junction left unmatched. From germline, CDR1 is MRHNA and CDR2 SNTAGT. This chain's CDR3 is CASSDVSGGGTDTQYF. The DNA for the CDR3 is TGTGCCAGCAGTGACGTCTCGGGGGGGGGTACAGATACGCAGTATTTT.

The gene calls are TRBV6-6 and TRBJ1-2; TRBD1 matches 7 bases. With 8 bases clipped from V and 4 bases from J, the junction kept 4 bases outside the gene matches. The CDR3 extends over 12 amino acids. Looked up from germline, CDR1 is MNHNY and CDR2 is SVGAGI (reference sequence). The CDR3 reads CASEGTAYGYTF. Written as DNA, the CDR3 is TGTGCCAGCGAAGGGACAGCCTATGGCTACACCTTC.

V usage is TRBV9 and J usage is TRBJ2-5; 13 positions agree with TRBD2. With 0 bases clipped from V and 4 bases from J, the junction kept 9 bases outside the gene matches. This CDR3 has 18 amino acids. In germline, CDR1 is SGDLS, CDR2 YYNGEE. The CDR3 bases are TGTGCCAGCAGCGTAGGGGGAACTAGCGGGGGGGCCGGAGAGACCCAGTACTTC. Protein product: CASSVGGTSGGAGETQYF. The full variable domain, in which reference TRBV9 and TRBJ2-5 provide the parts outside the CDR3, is DSGVTQTPKHLITATGQRVTLRCSPRSGDLSVYWYQQSLDQGLQFLIQYYNGEERAKGNILERFSAQQFPDLHSELNLSSLELGDSALYFCASSVGGTSGGAGETQYFGPGTRLLVL.

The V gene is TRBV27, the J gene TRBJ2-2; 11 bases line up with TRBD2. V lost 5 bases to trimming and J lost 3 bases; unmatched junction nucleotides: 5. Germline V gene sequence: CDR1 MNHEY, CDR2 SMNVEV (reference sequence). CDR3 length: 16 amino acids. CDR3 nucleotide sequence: TGTGCCAGCAGTGCCGGGACTAGCGGTTACACCGGGGAGCTGTTTTTT. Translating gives CASSAGTSGYTGELFF.

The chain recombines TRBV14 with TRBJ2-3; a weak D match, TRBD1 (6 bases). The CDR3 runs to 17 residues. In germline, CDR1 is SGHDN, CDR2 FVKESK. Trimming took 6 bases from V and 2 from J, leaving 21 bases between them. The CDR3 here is CASSRGSGTTATDTQYF. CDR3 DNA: TGTGCCAGCAGTAGGGGGTCGGGGACAACCGCCACAGATACGCAGTATTTT.

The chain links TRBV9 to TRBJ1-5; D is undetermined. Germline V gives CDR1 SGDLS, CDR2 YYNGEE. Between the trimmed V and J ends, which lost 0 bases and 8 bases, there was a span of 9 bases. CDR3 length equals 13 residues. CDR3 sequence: CASSVAGKEPQHF. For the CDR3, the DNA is TGTGCCAGCAGCGTAGCAGGAAAAGAGCCCCAGCATTTT.

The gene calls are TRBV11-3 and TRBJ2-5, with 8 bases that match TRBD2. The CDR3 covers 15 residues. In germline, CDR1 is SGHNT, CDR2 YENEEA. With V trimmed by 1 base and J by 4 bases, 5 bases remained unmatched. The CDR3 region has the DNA TGTGCCAGCAGCTTAGCTGGACTAGCTGGAGAGACCCAGTACTTC. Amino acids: CASSLAGLAGETQYF.

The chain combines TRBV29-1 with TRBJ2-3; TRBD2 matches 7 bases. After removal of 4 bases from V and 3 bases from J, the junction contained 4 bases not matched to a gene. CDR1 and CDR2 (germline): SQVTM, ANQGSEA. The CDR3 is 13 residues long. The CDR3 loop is CSVGAGRTDTQYF. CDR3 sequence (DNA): TGCAGCGTTGGAGCGGGAAGGACAGATACGCAGTATTTT.

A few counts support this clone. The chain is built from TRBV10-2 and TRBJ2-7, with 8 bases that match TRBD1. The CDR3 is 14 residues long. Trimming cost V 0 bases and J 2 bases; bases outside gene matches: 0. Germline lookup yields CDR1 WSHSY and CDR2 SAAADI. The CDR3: CASSESGQAYEQYF. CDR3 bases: TGCGCCAGCAGTGAGTCGGGACAGGCCTACGAGCAGTACTTC.

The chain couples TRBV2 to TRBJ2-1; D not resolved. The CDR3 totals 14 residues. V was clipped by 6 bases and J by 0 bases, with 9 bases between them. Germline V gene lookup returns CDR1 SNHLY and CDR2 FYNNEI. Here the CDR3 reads CASSPSGSYNEQFF. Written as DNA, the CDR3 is TGTGCCAGCAGCCCCTCGGGCTCCTACAATGAGCAGTTCTTC.

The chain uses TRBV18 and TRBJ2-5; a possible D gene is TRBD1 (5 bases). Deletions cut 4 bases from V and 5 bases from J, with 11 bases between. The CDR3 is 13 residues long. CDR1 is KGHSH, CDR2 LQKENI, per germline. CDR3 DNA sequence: TGTGCCAGCTCACGGGGAAACAGGGAGACCCAGTACTTC. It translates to CASSRGNRETQYF.